These 25 T cell receptor beta chains originate from one sample sequenced in a study of T cell responses to AZD1222 COVID-19 vaccine. Sequenced by immunoSEQ multiplex PCR; TCRdb stores in-frame clones only, minus some. The data contain around 80,000 clones, about 83% of them singletons. Sample: peripheral blood, taken 28 days after the second AZD1222 dose. Source of these receptors: an adult who received the AZD1222 COVID-19 vaccine.

The rearrangement uses TRBV15 and TRBJ2-1; the match to TRBD2 covers 7 bases. CDR1 and CDR2 from the germline V gene are LNHNV and YYDKDF (reference sequence). The ends lost 1 base at V and 8 bases at J; junction bases unmatched: 8. The CDR3 is 15 amino acids. This CDR3 reads CATSRGKAGFDEQFF. The CDR3 DNA reads TGTGCCACCAGCAGAGGTAAAGCGGGATTCGATGAGCAGTTCTTC.

V is TRBV30 and J is TRBJ2-7; D is possibly TRBD1 or TRBD2 (6 bases each). In germline, CDR1 is GTSNPN, CDR2 SVGIG (reference sequence). The CDR3 runs to 13 residues. The CDR3 DNA follows: TGTGCGGGAAGGGGGGTAGGGTCCTACGAGCAGTACTTC. It encodes CAGRGVGSYEQYF. Looking up the rest from reference TRBV30 and TRBJ2-7 gives the full variable domain: SQTIHQWPATLVQPVGSPLSLECTVEGTSNPNLYWYRQAAGRGLQLLFYSVGIGQISSEVPQNLSASRPQDRQFILSSKKLLLSDSGFYLCAGRGVGSYEQYFGPGTRLTVT.

The rearrangement uses TRBV28 and TRBJ2-5; unclear D gene. There are 12 residues in the CDR3. V lost 4 bases, J lost 5 bases, and 8 bases lay in between. CDR1 MDHEN and CDR2 SYDVKM come from the germline V gene. This CDR3 reads CASSSSLETQYF. CDR3 nucleotide sequence: TGTGCCAGCAGTTCGAGTTTGGAGACCCAGTACTTC.

The J gene is TRBJ2-2, the V gene TRBV5-1, with a tentative D call TRBD2 (5 bases). Germline CDR1 SGHRS, CDR2 YFSETQ. V shed 0 bases and J shed 7 bases, with 13 bases lying between them. The length of the CDR3 is 15 residues. In nucleotides, the CDR3 is TGCGCCAGCAGCTTGGAGGGAGAACGCATCGGGGAGCTGTTTTTT. Protein: CASSLEGERIGELFF.

The chain joins TRBV28 to TRBJ2-7, with D hard to call. Trimming shortened V by 7 bases and J by 2 bases, and 6 bases separated the two germline ends. This CDR3 region has 11 residues. Germline CDR1 MDHEN, CDR2 SYDVKM. CDR3 amino acids: CASTGAYEQYF. The CDR3 DNA reads TGTGCCAGCACAGGCGCCTACGAGCAGTACTTC.

The chain recombines TRBV5-6 with TRBJ2-7, with D perhaps matching TRBD1 (5 bases). Germline lookup yields CDR1 SGHDT and CDR2 YYEEEE. V lost 2 bases to trimming and J lost 1 base, with 10 bases between them. CDR3 size: 14 residues. The CDR3 here is CASSFSTGSYEQYF. Here the CDR3 DNA reads TGTGCCAGCAGCTTTAGTACAGGTTCCTACGAGCAGTACTTC.

V gene TRBV6-4 combines with J gene TRBJ2-1, with 8 bases matching TRBD2. Unmatched junction bases numbered 5, after V lost 6 bases and J lost 1 base. Germline V CDR1 and CDR2: MRHNA, SNTAGT. There are 15 residues in the CDR3. The CDR3 DNA reads TGTGCCAGCAGCGCCTCGGGGGGGTCCTACAATGAGCAGTTCTTC. Its protein is CASSASGGSYNEQFF.

CDR3: CASSSRGTKTGYTF. The CDR3 DNA follows: TGTGCCAGCAGCTCCCGGGGTACAAAAACTGGCTACACCTTC. The rearrangement links TRBV21-1 to TRBJ1-2. TRBV21-1 is an annotated pseudogene. The CDR3 has 14 residues.

This clone was detected only once. V gene TRBV27 combines with J gene TRBJ1-4; D is unclear. From germline, CDR1 is MNHEY and CDR2 SMNVEV (reference sequence). The V end lost 3 bases, the J end lost 4 bases, and 9 bases lay between the germline ends. This CDR3 spans 14 amino acids. The CDR3 spells CASSFIPGNEKLFF. The DNA for the CDR3 is TGTGCCAGCAGTTTTATACCCGGTAATGAAAAACTGTTTTTT.

This clone was observed once. The V call is TRBV4-1, the J call TRBJ2-3; D is possibly TRBD1 or TRBD2 (7 bases each). The CDR3 sequence is 17 residues long. V was cut by 1 base and J by 6 bases, with 20 bases left in between. Germline CDR1 MGHRA, CDR2 YSYEKL. The CDR3 spells CASSQVSQGTKEDTQYF. CDR3 sequence (DNA): TGCGCCAGCAGCCAAGTTTCACAGGGGACTAAAGAGGATACGCAGTATTTT.

This clone was counted a few times. This rearrangement joins TRBV4-2 to TRBJ2-1; no definite D call. The CDR3 consists of 12 residues. The V end lost 1 base, the J end lost 7 bases, and 5 bases lay between the germline ends. Germline lookup yields CDR1 LGHNA and CDR2 YNFKEQ. CDR3 coding DNA: TGTGCCAGCAGCCAAGTGCAGAATGAGCAGTTCTTC. This sequence encodes CASSQVQNEQFF.

The rearrangement joins TRBV5-4 to TRBJ1-2; no reliable D call. The germline gives CDR1 SGHNT, CDR2 YYREEE (reference sequence). This CDR3 is 15 amino acids long. V lost 1 base, J lost 2 bases, and 12 bases lay in between. The CDR3 nucleotides read TGTGCCAGCAGCTTGTCAGGAGGATTGAACTATGGCTACACCTTC. Encoded protein: CASSLSGGLNYGYTF.

This clone was observed a few times. V gene TRBV19 combines with J gene TRBJ2-1; TRBD1 agrees at 10 bases. The germline CDR1 and CDR2 sequences are LNHDA and SQIVND (reference sequence). This CDR3 has 16 amino acids. V was clipped by 5 bases and J by 3 bases; unmatched bases: 7. CDR3 amino acids: CASSGRQGANYNEQFF. In nucleotides, the CDR3 is TGTGCCAGTAGTGGCCGACAGGGGGCCAACTACAATGAGCAGTTCTTC.

CDR3 DNA sequence: TGTGCCAGCAGTTTATCCTACAGCCCATTGGGTACCGGGGAGCTGTTTTTT. It specifies CASSLSYSPLGTGELFF. The chain recombines TRBV27 with TRBJ2-2, with no clear D. There are 17 residues in the CDR3. Per germline, CDR1 MNHEY and CDR2 SMNVEV (reference sequence). Trimming took 0 bases from V and 5 from J, leaving 16 bases between them.

The CDR3 region is CASSLGGAGTEAFF. Written as DNA, the CDR3 is TGTGCCAGCAGTTTAGGTGGGGCGGGCACTGAAGCTTTCTTT. The V call is TRBV28, the J call TRBJ1-1, with a weak D call TRBD1 (5 bases). The germline V gene encodes CDR1 MDHEN and CDR2 SYDVKM. The CDR3 contains 14 residues. With 2 bases removed from V and 4 bases from J, the gap between germline ends came to 11 bases.

The chain uses TRBV5-4 and TRBJ2-1, with D perhaps matching TRBD2 (6 bases). Between the trimmed V and J ends, which lost 3 bases and 10 bases, there was a span of 17 bases. In germline, CDR1 is SGHNT, CDR2 YYREEE (reference sequence). This CDR3 contains 14 residues. The CDR3 spells CASSSGGGVGEQFF. The CDR3 nucleotides are TGTGCCAGCAGCTCTGGAGGAGGGGTAGGCGAGCAGTTCTTC.

This clone was detected a few times. V gene TRBV28 combines with J gene TRBJ1-5; TRBD1 aligns across 10 bases. J lost 0 bases, V lost 5 bases, and 10 bases had no gene match. The CDR3 covers 18 residues. The V gene's germline CDR1 is MDHEN and CDR2 SYDVKM. As DNA, the CDR3 is TGTGCCAGCAGTCGGGACAGGGGAGGGTGGTATAGCAATCAGCCCCAGCATTTT. Amino acids: CASSRDRGGWYSNQPQHF.

The chain couples TRBV15 to TRBJ1-5; no reliable D call. Trimming took 3 bases from V and 4 from J, leaving 4 bases between them. The CDR3 length is 12 residues. Germline V CDR1 and CDR2: LNHNV, YYDKDF (reference sequence). The CDR3 bases are TGTGCCACCAGCAGGGCAAATCAGCCCCAGCATTTT. It codes for CATSRANQPQHF.

The chain employs TRBV24-1 and TRBJ1-5; TRBD1 matches 8 bases. Trimming cost V 7 bases and J 4 bases; bases outside gene matches: 8. From germline, CDR1 is KGHDR and CDR2 SFDVKD. The CDR3 is 15 residues long. CDR3: CATSPWGTGNQPQHF. The CDR3 DNA is TGTGCCACCAGCCCTTGGGGGACAGGAAATCAGCCCCAGCATTTT.

V gene TRBV5-4 combines with J gene TRBJ2-3; D gene ambiguous. CDR3 size: 16 residues. Trimming shortened V by 0 bases and J by 2 bases, and 13 bases separated the two germline ends. Germline loops: CDR1 SGHNT, CDR2 YYREEE (reference sequence). The CDR3: CASSLGPSGPTDTQYF. The CDR3 nucleotides read TGTGCCAGCAGCTTGGGGCCCTCTGGGCCCACAGATACGCAGTATTTT.

This chain links TRBV28 with TRBJ1-2; 7 bases are a match to TRBD1. Unmatched junction bases numbered 7, after V lost 2 bases and J lost 1 base. The CDR3 sequence is 16 residues long. The germline gives CDR1 MDHEN, CDR2 SYDVKM. CDR3 loop: CASSLTRGQFNYGYTF. The CDR3 DNA reads as TGTGCCAGCAGTTTAACCCGGGGACAGTTTAACTATGGCTACACCTTC.

This rearrangement joins TRBV18 to TRBJ2-4, with TRBD1 matching 8 bases. Germline V gene data show CDR1 as KGHSH and CDR2 as LQKENI. The CDR3 length is 15 residues. With V trimmed by 4 bases and J by 5 bases, 7 bases remained unmatched. The chain's CDR3 is CASSQGQGRENIQYF. The CDR3 nucleotides are TGTGCCAGCTCACAAGGACAGGGAAGGGAAAACATTCAGTACTTC.

The chain carries TRBV30 and TRBJ2-1; no clear D gene. CDR3 length: 12 amino acids. Germline V gene lookup returns CDR1 GTSNPN and CDR2 SVGIG (reference sequence). Trimming took off 2 bases at V and 7 bases at J, with 9 bases between the two ends. The CDR3 bases are TGTGCCTGGAGTCTCAGAGGAAATGAGCAGTTCTTC. Its translation is CAWSLRGNEQFF.

The gene calls are TRBV7-9 and TRBJ2-1; D remains ambiguous. Trimming shortened V by 1 base and J by 0 bases, and 10 bases separated the two germline ends. Germline CDR1 SEHNR, CDR2 FQNEAQ (reference sequence). CDR3 length: 16 residues. CDR3 region: CASSLVGSISYNEQFF. The DNA for the CDR3 is TGTGCCAGCAGCTTAGTCGGGTCGATCTCCTACAATGAGCAGTTCTTC.

This sequence joins TRBV19 and TRBJ2-3, with 14 positions matching TRBD2. Germline CDR1 LNHDA, CDR2 SQIVND (reference sequence). V was pared by 5 bases and J by 8 bases, with 3 bases of the junction left unmatched. This CDR3 comprises 14 residues. The CDR3 DNA follows: TGTGCCAGTAGTGCGGGACTAGCGGGAGCTACGCAGTATTTT. Protein product: CASSAGLAGATQYF.